This T cell receptor (beta chain) was obtained from a study of CD8+ T cells in alopecia areata. The overall study: A regimen of oral tofacitinib, 5 to 10 mg twice daily, was given to treated patients. Findings and limits, study-wide: Baseline CD8+ expansion's link to response remains uncertain, as there was one nonresponder. Scalp sequencing also captures normal skin's resident alphabeta T cells.

Turning to this clone: Its antigen is not known.

Extraction and reverse transcription of RNA yielded cDNA as the sequencing template. The protocol was immunoSEQ multiplex PCR, while the TCRdb copy is restricted to in-frame clones and leaves out a portion. The data show around 300,000 clones, 60% seen once. Treatment specified: oral pan-JAK inhibitor, 5-10 mg twice daily. The CDR3 extends over 14 amino acids. The germline CDR1 and CDR2 sequences are SNHLY and FYNNEI. V lost 6 bases and J 2 bases, leaving 13 bases between the germline ends. The TCR sequence derives from a human donor with alopecia areata. The input for sequencing was CD4+ T cells sorted from blood, taken around week 54, from a patient treated with tofacitinib. This chain uses TRBV2 with TRBJ2-5; D is perhaps TRBD1 (6 bases). The CDR3 reads CASRGTRRQETQYF. CDR3 nucleotides: TGTGCCAGCAGGGGGACAAGGAGGCAAGAGACCCAGTACTTC.